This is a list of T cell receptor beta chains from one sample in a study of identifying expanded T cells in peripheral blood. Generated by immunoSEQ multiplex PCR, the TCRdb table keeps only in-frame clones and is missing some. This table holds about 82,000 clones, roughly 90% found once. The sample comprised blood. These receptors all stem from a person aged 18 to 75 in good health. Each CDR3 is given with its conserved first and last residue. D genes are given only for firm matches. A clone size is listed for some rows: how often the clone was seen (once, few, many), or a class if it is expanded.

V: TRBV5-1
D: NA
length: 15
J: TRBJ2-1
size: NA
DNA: TGCGCCAGCAGCTCAGGGGTCCCCTCCTACAATGAGCAGTTCTTC
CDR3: CASSSGVPSYNEQFF

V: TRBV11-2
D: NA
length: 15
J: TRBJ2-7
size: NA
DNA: TGTGCCAGCAGCCCCTGGGAAGAGGAAACCTACGAGCAGTACTTC
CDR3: CASSPWEEETYEQYF

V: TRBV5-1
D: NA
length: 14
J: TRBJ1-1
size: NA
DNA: TGCGCCAGCAGCCCCCCCCTTGTGGGGACTGAAGCTTTCTTT
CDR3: CASSPPLVGTEAFF

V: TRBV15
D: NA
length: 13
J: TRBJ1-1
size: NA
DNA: TGTGCCACCAGCAGAGATGCAGACGCTGAAGCTTTCTTT
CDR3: CATSRDADAEAFF

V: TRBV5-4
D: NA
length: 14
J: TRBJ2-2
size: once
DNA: TGTGCCAGCAGCTTGGAACAGGACAACGGGGAGCTGTTTTTT
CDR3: CASSLEQDNGELFF

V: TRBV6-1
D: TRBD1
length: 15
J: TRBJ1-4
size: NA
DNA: TGTGCCAGCAGCCAGAACAGGGGGCTTGGTGAAAAACTGTTTTTT
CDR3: CASSQNRGLGEKLFF

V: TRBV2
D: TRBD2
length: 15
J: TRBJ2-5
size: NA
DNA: TGTGCCAGCAGTGCACGAGCGGGGGTCCGTGAATCCCAGTACTTC
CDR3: CASSARAGVRESQYF

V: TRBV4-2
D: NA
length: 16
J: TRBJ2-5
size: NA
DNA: TGTGCCAGCAGCCAACTTGGGACCGAAGGTTGGCGGACCCAGTACTTC
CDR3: CASSQLGTEGWRTQYF

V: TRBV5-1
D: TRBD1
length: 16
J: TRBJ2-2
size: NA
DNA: TGCGCCAGCAGCTTGGCCGGGACAGGGGGACCCGGGGAGCTGTTTTTT
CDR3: CASSLAGTGGPGELFF

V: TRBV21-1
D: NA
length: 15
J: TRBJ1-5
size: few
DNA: TGTGCCAGCATCATTTACGTGCAGGGGAATCAGCCCCAGCATTTT
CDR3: CASIIYVQGNQPQHF

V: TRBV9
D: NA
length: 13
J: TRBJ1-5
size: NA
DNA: TGTGCCAGCAGCGACGGGTACAATCAGCCCCAGCATTTT
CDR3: CASSDGYNQPQHF

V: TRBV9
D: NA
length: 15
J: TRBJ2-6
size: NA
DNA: TGTGCCAGCAGCCCCGACCCGTCTGGGGCCAACGTCCTGACTTTC
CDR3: CASSPDPSGANVLTF

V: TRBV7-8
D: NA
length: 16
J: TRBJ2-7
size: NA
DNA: TGTGCCAGCAGCTTATCGGGGCTCCAAAGCTCCTACGAGCAGTACTTC
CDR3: CASSLSGLQSSYEQYF

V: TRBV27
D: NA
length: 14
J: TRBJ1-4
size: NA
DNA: TGTGCCAGCAGACCGGGACGAGGTAATGAAAAACTGTTTTTT
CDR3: CASRPGRGNEKLFF

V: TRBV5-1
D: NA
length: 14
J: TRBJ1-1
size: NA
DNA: TGCGCCAGCAGTCTAACAGGGCCCTACACTGAAGCTTTCTTT
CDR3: CASSLTGPYTEAFF

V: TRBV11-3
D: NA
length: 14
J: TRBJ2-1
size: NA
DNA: TGTGCCAGCAGCTTAGATTCCCGAGTTCTTGAGCAGTTCTTC
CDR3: CASSLDSRVLEQFF

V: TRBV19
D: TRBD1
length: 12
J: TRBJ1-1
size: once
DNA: TGTGCCAGTTTCCCGGGACAGGGAAGAGCTTTCTTT
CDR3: CASFPGQGRAFF

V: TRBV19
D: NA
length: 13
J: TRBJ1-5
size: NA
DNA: TGTGCCATCTCAAATGGGGTAAATCAGCCCCAGCATTTT
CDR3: CAISNGVNQPQHF

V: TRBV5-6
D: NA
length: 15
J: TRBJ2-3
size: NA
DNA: TGTGCCAGCAGCTTGAAGCAGGGAAGCACAGATACGCAGTATTTT
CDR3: CASSLKQGSTDTQYF

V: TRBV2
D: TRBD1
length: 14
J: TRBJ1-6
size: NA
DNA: TGTGCCAGCAGTTTCCAGGACAGGGGTTCACCCCTCCACTTT
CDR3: CASSFQDRGSPLHF